The sequence of this TCR beta chain was determined in a study of beta chain features in type 1 diabetes. cDNA synthesis used the whole RNA isolate, giving expressed TCRB sequences. The data were produced by immunoSEQ multiplex PCR, yet TCRdb's version contains in-frame clones alone and is incomplete. The sample lists 350,000 to 450,000 clones, more than 11% occurring once. Germline V CDR1 and CDR2: SGHNT, YYREEE (reference sequence). The CDR3 is made up of 16 amino acids. The V gene lost 0 bases and the J gene lost 0 bases, with 7 bases spanning the gap. Heparinised blood was drawn once per donor, averaging around 110 mL.

The chain uses TRBV5-4 and TRBJ2-6; possible D gene TRBD2, 6 bases. The sequencing input was naive CD4+ T cells from blood. This receptor was identified in a man aged 30 to 45 in good health. The DNA for the CDR3 is TGTGCCAGCAGCTTGGGGCGGGGCTCTGGGGCCAACGTCCTGACTTTC. Its translation is CASSLGRGSGANVLTF. The full variable domain, with the rest looked up from reference TRBV5-4 and TRBJ2-6, is ETGVTQSPTHLIKTRGQQVTLRCSSQSGHNTVSWYQQALGQGPQFIFQYYREEENGRGNFPPRFSGLQFPNYSSELNVNALELDDSALYLCASSLGRGSGANVLTFGAGSRLTVL.